The rows below give T cell receptor beta chains drawn from one sample of a study of blood T cell repertoires in COVID-19. Sequencing was performed with immunoSEQ multiplex PCR; in TCRdb, only in-frame clones are kept and a portion is missing. The table has about 400,000 clones, approximately 91% seen once. Material for sequencing was PBMCs or T cells enriched from blood (not recorded which). Receptors were obtained from a woman between 40 and 50 years old with acute COVID-19. Both conserved end residues are part of each CDR3. Fields, in order: V gene, D gene, J gene, clone size, CDR3 DNA, CDR3 protein. A D gene is named only where the DNA matches it firmly. Clone size is not always given. Where it is, it says once, few, many or a class for expanded clones.

V gene: TRBV5-1; D gene: TRBD1; J gene: TRBJ1-1; clone size: NA; CDR3 DNA: TGCGCCAGCAGCTACAGGGGCATGAACACTGAAGCTTTCTTT; CDR3 protein: CASSYRGMNTEAFF
V gene: TRBV4-1; D gene: TRBD2; J gene: TRBJ2-3; clone size: NA; CDR3 DNA: TGCGCCAGCAGCCAAGAACGCGGGGGGAACACAGATACGCAGTATTTT; CDR3 protein: CASSQERGGNTDTQYF
V gene: TRBV6-5; D gene: TRBD1; J gene: TRBJ2-2; clone size: NA; CDR3 DNA: TGTGCCAGCAGACAGCGACAGGGGCGCACCGGGGAGCTGTTTTTT; CDR3 protein: CASRQRQGRTGELFF
V gene: TRBV11-2; D gene: NA; J gene: TRBJ2-4; clone size: NA; CDR3 DNA: TGTGCCAGCAGCCAGGTAACAGGGTCCAAAAACATTCAGTACTTC; CDR3 protein: CASSQVTGSKNIQYF
V gene: TRBV9; D gene: NA; J gene: TRBJ2-7; clone size: NA; CDR3 DNA: TGTGCCAGCAGCCCGAGCGGCGAGAGCTCCTACGAGCAGTACTTC; CDR3 protein: CASSPSGESSYEQYF
V gene: TRBV15; D gene: NA; J gene: TRBJ1-2; clone size: few; CDR3 DNA: TGTGCCACCAGCAGAGATGGGCTTCTGGGGGCAATCTATGGCTACACCTTC; CDR3 protein: CATSRDGLLGAIYGYTF
V gene: TRBV24-1; D gene: NA; J gene: TRBJ1-5; clone size: NA; CDR3 DNA: TGTGCCACCAGTGATTTGGGCAACCGGGGGGGCTATAGCAATCAGCCCCAGCATTTT; CDR3 protein: CATSDLGNRGGYSNQPQHF
V gene: TRBV13; D gene: TRBD1; J gene: TRBJ1-2; clone size: NA; CDR3 DNA: TGTGCCAGCAGCACCAAAAAAGGGACAGTGCCCCCCTATGGCTACACCTTC; CDR3 protein: CASSTKKGTVPPYGYTF
V gene: TRBV16; D gene: NA; J gene: TRBJ1-1; clone size: NA; CDR3 DNA: TGTGCCAGCAGCCCTATGAGGAGTCTCAACACTGAAGCTTTCTTT; CDR3 protein: CASSPMRSLNTEAFF
V gene: TRBV5-1; D gene: NA; J gene: TRBJ1-1; clone size: NA; CDR3 DNA: TGCGCCAGCAGGACTTCCGGGGCTGAAGCTTTCTTT; CDR3 protein: CASRTSGAEAFF
V gene: TRBV5-1; D gene: NA; J gene: TRBJ1-1; clone size: NA; CDR3 DNA: TGCGCCAGCAGCTTTGGACAGACGAACACTGAAGCTTTCTTT; CDR3 protein: CASSFGQTNTEAFF
V gene: TRBV5-1; D gene: NA; J gene: TRBJ2-5; clone size: NA; CDR3 DNA: TGCGCCAGCACAGGGGAAGAGACCCAGTACTTC; CDR3 protein: CASTGEETQYF
V gene: TRBV30; D gene: TRBD1; J gene: TRBJ2-3; clone size: NA; CDR3 DNA: TGTGCCTGGAACAGGGGGGCCCAAGATACGCAGTATTTT; CDR3 protein: CAWNRGAQDTQYF
V gene: TRBV11-2; D gene: TRBD2; J gene: TRBJ2-1; clone size: NA; CDR3 DNA: TGTGCCAGCAGCCTCTTAGGGACTAGCAGAACAGGCTCCTACAATGAGCAGTTCTTC; CDR3 protein: CASSLLGTSRTGSYNEQFF
V gene: TRBV5-1; D gene: TRBD1; J gene: TRBJ2-7; clone size: NA; CDR3 DNA: TGCGCCAGCAGCTGGACGGGACAGAACCTACGATCGGACTTC; CDR3 protein: CASSWTGQNLRSDF
V gene: TRBV2; D gene: NA; J gene: TRBJ2-5; clone size: NA; CDR3 DNA: TGTGCCAGCACGGCGGAAGAGACCCAGTACTTC; CDR3 protein: CASTAEETQYF
V gene: TRBV5-4; D gene: TRBD2; J gene: TRBJ2-5; clone size: NA; CDR3 DNA: TGTGCCAGCAGCTCCGGACTAGCGGGGGGAGAGACCCAGTACTTC; CDR3 protein: CASSSGLAGGETQYF
V gene: TRBV23-1; D gene: TRBD1; J gene: TRBJ1-3; clone size: NA; CDR3 DNA: TGCGCCAGCAGTCTCCTCAGACAGGGCGTTAACAGAAGTGGAAACACCATATATTTT; CDR3 protein: CASSLLRQGVNRSGNTIYF
V gene: TRBV27; D gene: TRBD2; J gene: TRBJ2-3; clone size: medium-sized; CDR3 DNA: TGTGCCAGCAGTTTAGTAGCGGGGGGGGATACGCAGTATTTT; CDR3 protein: CASSLVAGGDTQYF
V gene: TRBV28; D gene: TRBD1; J gene: TRBJ1-2; clone size: once; CDR3 DNA: TGTGCCAGCAGGCCCTGGGGACAGGGCTCTAACTATGGCTACACCTTC; CDR3 protein: CASRPWGQGSNYGYTF
V gene: TRBV12-5; D gene: TRBD1; J gene: TRBJ1-2; clone size: NA; CDR3 DNA: TGTGCTAGTGGCACGACAGGGGGAGGGGGCTACACCTTC; CDR3 protein: CASGTTGGGGYTF
V gene: TRBV5-1; D gene: TRBD2; J gene: TRBJ2-5; clone size: NA; CDR3 DNA: TGCGCCAGCGGAACTAGCGGGGTACCTCGGACCCAGTACTTC; CDR3 protein: CASGTSGVPRTQYF
V gene: TRBV5-4; D gene: TRBD1; J gene: TRBJ1-4; clone size: NA; CDR3 DNA: TGTGCCAGCAGCCGGGACAGGGCTAATGAAAAACTGTTTTTT; CDR3 protein: CASSRDRANEKLFF
V gene: TRBV11-3; D gene: TRBD1; J gene: TRBJ2-2; clone size: NA; CDR3 DNA: TGTGCCAGCAGCTTAGACGGACAGGTGGCCGGGGAGCTGTTTTTT; CDR3 protein: CASSLDGQVAGELFF
V gene: TRBV5-1; D gene: TRBD2; J gene: TRBJ2-3; clone size: NA; CDR3 DNA: TGCGCCAGCAGCTTGGCCCCAGCGGGGGTTACGAGCACAGATACGCAGTATTTT; CDR3 protein: CASSLAPAGVTSTDTQYF
V gene: TRBV6-7; D gene: TRBD1; J gene: TRBJ1-2; clone size: NA; CDR3 DNA: TGTGCCAGCAGCAACTACCCGGGACAGGCGGATGGCTACACCTTC; CDR3 protein: CASSNYPGQADGYTF
V gene: TRBV30; D gene: NA; J gene: TRBJ1-5; clone size: NA; CDR3 DNA: TGTGCCTGGAGTGTCGACAGTTCCCCCAATCAGCCCCAGCATTTT; CDR3 protein: CAWSVDSSPNQPQHF
V gene: TRBV12-3/TRBV12-4; D gene: NA; J gene: TRBJ1-1; clone size: NA; CDR3 DNA: TGTGCCAGCAGTTTGTTCGGCGGGGAAGCTTTCTTT; CDR3 protein: CASSLFGGEAFF
V gene: TRBV11-2; D gene: NA; J gene: TRBJ1-2; clone size: NA; CDR3 DNA: TGTGCCAGCAGCGTGGACAGAAACTATGGCTACACCTTC; CDR3 protein: CASSVDRNYGYTF